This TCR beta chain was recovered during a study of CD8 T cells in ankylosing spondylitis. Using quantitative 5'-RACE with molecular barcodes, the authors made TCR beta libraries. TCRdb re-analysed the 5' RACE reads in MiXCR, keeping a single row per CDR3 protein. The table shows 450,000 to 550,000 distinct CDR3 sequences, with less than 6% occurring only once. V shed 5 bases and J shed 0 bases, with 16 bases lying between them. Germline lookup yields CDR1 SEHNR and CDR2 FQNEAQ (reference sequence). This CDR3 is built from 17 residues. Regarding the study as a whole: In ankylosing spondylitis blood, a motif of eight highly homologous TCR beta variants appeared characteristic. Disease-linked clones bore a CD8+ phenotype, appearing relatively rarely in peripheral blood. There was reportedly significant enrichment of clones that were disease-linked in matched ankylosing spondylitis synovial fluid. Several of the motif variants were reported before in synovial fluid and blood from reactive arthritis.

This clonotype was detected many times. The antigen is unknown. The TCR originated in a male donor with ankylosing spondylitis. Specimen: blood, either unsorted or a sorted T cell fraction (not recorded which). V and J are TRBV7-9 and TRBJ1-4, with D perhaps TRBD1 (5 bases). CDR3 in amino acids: CASSHRTEAATNEKLFF. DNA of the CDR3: TGTGCCAGCAGCCACAGGACGGAAGCGGCAACTAATGAAAAACTGTTTTTT. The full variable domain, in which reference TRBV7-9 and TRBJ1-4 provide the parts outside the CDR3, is DTGVSQNPRHKITKRGQNVTFRCDPISEHNRLYWYRQTLGQGPEFLTYFQNEAQLEKSRLLSDRFSAERPKGSFSTLEIQRTEQGDSAMYLCASSHRTEAATNEKLFFGSGTQLSVL.